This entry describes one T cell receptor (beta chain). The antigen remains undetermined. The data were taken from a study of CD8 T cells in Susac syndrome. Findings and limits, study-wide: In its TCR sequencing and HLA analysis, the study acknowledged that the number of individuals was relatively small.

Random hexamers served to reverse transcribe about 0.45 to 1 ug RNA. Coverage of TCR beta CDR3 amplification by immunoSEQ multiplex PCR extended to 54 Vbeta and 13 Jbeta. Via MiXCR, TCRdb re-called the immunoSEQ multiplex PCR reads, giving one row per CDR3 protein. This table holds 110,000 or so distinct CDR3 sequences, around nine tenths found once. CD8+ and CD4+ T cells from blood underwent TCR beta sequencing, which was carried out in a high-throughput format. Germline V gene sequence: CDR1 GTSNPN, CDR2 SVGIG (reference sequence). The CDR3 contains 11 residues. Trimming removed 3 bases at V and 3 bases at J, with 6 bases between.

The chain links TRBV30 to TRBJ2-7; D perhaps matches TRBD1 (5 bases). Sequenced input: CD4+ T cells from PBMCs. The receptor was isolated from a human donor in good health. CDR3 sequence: CAWRQGYEQYF. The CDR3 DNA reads TGTGCCTGGAGGCAGGGCTACGAGCAGTACTTC.